The clone carrying this T cell receptor (beta chain) was observed at least ten times. Its antigen is still unknown. These data belong to a study of liver allograft versus peripheral blood T cells. Study summary: Liver transplant recipients had T cell receptor repertoires compared between transplanted liver and peripheral blood.

The CDR3 spans 15 residues. V lost 6 bases, J lost 0 bases, and 14 bases lay in between. Germline V lookup: CDR1 SGHTA, CDR2 FQGNSA. TCRdb independently ran MiXCR on the reads; one entry per CDR3 protein. The data contain about 13,000 distinct CDR3 sequences, 15% to 20% of them seen just once; the ten biggest clones take up around 13%. Study outcomes and limitations: The authors reported that T cell receptor repertoires inside liver allografts differed from those in peripheral blood.

The receptor's source is a human patient who had a liver transplant. Some of the T cells might come from the graft donor. The chain is built from TRBV7-2 and TRBJ2-5; no clear D gene. CDR3 in amino acids: CASRPGVANQETQYF. The CDR3 DNA follows: TGTGCCAGCAGGCCCGGAGTAGCAAACCAAGAGACCCAGTACTTC.